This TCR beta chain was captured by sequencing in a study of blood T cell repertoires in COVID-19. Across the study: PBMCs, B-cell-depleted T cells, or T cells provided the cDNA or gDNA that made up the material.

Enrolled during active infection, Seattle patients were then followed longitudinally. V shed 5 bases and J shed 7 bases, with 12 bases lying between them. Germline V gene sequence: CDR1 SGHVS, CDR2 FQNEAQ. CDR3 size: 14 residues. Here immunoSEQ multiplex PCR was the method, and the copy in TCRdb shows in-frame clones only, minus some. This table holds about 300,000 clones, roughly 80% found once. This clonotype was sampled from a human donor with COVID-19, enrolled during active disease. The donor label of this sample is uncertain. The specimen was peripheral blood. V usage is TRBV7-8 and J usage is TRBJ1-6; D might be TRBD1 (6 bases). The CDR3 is CASSMDRPNSPLHF. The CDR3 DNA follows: TGTGCCAGCAGCATGGACAGACCCAATTCACCCCTCCACTTT.